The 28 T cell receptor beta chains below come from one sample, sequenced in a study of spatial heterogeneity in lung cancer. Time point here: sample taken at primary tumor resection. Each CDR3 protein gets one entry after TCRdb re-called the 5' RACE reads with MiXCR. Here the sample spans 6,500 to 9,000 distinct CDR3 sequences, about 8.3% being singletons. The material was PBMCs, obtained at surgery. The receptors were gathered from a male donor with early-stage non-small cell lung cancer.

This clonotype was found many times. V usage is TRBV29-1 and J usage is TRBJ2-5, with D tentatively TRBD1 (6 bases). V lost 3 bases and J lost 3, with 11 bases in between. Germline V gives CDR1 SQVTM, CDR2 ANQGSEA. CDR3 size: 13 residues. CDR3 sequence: CSVDGNREETQYF. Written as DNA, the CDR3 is TGCAGCGTTGATGGCAACAGGGAAGAGACCCAGTACTTC.

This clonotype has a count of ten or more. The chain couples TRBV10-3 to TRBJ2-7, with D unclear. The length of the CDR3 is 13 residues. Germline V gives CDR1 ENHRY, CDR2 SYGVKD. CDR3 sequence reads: CATSAESSYEQYF. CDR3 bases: TGTGCAACATCGGCGGAAAGCTCCTACGAGCAGTACTTC.

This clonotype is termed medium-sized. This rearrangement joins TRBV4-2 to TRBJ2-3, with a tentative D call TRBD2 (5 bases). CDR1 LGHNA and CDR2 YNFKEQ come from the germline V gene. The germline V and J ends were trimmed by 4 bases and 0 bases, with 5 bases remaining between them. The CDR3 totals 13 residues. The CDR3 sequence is CASSRTSTDTQYF. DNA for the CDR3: TGTGCCAGCAGCCGGACTAGCACAGATACGCAGTATTTT.

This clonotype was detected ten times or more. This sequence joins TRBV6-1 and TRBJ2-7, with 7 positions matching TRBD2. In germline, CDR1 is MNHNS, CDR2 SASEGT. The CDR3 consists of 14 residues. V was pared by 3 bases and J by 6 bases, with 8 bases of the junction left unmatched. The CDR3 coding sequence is TGTGCCAGCAGTGACGAGCGGGATCGGGGCGAGCAGTACTTC. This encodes CASSDERDRGEQYF.

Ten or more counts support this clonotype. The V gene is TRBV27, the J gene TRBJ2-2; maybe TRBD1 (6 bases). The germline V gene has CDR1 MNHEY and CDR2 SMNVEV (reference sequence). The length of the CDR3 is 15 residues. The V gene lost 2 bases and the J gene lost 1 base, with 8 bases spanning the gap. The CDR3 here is CASSLRRGNTGELFF. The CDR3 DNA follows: TGTGCCAGCAGTTTACGCAGGGGGAACACCGGGGAGCTGTTTTTT.

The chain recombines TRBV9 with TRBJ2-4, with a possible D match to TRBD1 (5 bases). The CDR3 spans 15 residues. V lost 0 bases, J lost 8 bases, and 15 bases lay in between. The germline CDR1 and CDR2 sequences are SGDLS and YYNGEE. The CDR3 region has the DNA TGTGCCAGCAGCGTAGGGGTGGGGCCATTGGACATTCAGTACTTC. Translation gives CASSVGVGPLDIQYF. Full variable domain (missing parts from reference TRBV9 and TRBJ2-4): DSGVTQTPKHLITATGQRVTLRCSPRSGDLSVYWYQQSLDQGLQFLIQYYNGEERAKGNILERFSAQQFPDLHSELNLSSLELGDSALYFCASSVGVGPLDIQYFGAGTRLSVL.

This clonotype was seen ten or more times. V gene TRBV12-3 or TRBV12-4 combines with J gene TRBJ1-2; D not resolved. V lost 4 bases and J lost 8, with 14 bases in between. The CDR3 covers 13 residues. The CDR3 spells CASSSIQFSGYTF. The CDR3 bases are TGTGCCAGCAGTTCTATCCAGTTCTCCGGCTACACCTTC.

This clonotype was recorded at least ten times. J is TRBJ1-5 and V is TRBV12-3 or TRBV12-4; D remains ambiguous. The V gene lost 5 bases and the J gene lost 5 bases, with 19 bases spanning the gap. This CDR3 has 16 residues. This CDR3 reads CASSLYPRQPDQPQHF. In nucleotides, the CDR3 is TGTGCCAGCAGTCTATATCCGAGGCAGCCTGATCAGCCCCAGCATTTT.

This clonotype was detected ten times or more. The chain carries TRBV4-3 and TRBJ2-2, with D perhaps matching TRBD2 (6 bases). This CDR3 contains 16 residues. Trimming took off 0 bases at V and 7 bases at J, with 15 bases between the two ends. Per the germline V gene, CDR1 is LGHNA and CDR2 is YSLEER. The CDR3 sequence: CASSQDRTLANGELFF. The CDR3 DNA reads TGCGCCAGCAGCCAAGATCGTACGCTAGCGAACGGGGAGCTGTTTTTT.

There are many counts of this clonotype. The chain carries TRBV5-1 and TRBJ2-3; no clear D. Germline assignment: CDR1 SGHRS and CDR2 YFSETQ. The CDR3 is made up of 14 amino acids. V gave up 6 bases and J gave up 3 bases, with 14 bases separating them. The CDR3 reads CASKGRRATDTQYF. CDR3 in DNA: TGCGCCAGCAAGGGAAGAAGGGCGACAGATACGCAGTATTTT.

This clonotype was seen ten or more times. CDR3 sequence reads: CASRLTEGSYNEQFF. CDR3 nucleotides: TGCGCCAGCAGACTGACAGAAGGGTCCTACAATGAGCAGTTCTTC. The chain is built from TRBV5-1 and TRBJ2-1; TRBD1 is a possible D gene (5 bases). The CDR3 has 15 amino acids. Per the germline V gene, CDR1 is SGHRS and CDR2 is YFSETQ. Trimming took off 5 bases at V and 1 base at J, with 13 bases between the two ends.

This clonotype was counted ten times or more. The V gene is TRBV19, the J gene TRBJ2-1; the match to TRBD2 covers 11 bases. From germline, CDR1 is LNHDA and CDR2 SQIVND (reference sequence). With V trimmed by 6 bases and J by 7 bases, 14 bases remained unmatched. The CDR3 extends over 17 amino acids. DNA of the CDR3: TGTGCCAGTAGGGATGGGCGGCTAGCGGGAGGTCGTAATGAGCAGTTCTTC. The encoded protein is CASRDGRLAGGRNEQFF. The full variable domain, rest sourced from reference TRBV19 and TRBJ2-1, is DGGITQSPKYLFRKEGQNVTLSCEQNLNHDAMYWYRQDPGQGLRLIYYSQIVNDFQKGDIAEGYSVSREKKESFPLTVTSAQKNPTAFYLCASRDGRLAGGRNEQFFGPGTRLTVL.

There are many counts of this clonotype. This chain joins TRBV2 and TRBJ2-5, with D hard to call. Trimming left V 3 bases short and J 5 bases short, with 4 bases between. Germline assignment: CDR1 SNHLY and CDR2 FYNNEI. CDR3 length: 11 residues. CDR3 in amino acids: CASSELETQYF. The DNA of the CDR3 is TGTGCCAGCAGTGAGCTCGAGACCCAGTACTTC.

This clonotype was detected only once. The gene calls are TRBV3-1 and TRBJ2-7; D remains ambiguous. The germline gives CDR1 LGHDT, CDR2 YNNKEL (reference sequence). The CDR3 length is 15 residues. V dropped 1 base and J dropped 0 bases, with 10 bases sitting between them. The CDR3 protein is CASSQGLWNSYEQYF. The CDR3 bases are TGTGCCAGCAGCCAAGGGCTTTGGAACTCCTACGAGCAGTACTTC.

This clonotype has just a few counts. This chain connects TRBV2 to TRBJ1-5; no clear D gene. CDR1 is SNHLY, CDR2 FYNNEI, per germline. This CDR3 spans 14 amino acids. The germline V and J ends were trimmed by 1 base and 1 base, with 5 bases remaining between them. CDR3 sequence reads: CASSEGSSNQPQHF. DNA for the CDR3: TGTGCCAGCAGTGAAGGTTCAAGCAATCAGCCCCAGCATTTT.

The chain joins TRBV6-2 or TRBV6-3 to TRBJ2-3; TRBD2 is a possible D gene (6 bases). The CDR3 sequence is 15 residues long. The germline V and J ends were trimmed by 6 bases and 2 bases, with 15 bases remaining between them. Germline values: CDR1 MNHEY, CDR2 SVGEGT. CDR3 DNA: TGTGCCAGCAGGGTAGGCGGGATAAACACAGATACGCAGTATTTT. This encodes CASRVGGINTDTQYF.

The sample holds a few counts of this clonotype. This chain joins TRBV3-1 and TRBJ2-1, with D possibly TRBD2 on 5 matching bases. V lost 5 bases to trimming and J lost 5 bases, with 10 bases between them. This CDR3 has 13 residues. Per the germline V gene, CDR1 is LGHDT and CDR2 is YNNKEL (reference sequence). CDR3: CASSTGLNNEQFF. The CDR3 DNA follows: TGTGCCAGCAGCACCGGACTGAACAATGAGCAGTTCTTC.

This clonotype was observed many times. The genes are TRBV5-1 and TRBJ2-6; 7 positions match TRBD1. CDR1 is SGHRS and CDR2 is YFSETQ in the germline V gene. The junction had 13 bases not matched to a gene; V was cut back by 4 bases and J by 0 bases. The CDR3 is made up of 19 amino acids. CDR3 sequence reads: CASSQSTGTAFSGANVLTF. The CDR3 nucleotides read TGCGCCAGCAGCCAATCGACCGGGACAGCCTTCTCTGGGGCCAACGTCCTGACTTTC.

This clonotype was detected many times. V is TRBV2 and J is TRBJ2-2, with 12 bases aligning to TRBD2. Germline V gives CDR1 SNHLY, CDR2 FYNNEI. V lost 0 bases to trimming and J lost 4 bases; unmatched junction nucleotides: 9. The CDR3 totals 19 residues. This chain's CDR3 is CASSEAGLAGGPGTGELFF. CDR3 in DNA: TGTGCCAGCAGTGAAGCCGGCCTAGCGGGAGGGCCGGGCACCGGGGAGCTGTTTTTT.

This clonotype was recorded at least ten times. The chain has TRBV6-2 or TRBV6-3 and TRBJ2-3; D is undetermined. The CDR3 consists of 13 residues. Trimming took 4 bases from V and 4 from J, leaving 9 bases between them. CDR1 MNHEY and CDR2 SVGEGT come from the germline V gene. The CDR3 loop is CASSWPGSDTQYF. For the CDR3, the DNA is TGTGCCAGCAGTTGGCCAGGCTCAGATACGCAGTATTTT.

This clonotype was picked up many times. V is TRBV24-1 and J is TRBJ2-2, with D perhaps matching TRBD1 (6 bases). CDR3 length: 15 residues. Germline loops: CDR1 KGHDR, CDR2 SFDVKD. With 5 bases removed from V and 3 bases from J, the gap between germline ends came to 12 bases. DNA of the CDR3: TGTGCCACCAGTGTAGCAGGGGCGGACACCGGGGAGCTGTTTTTT. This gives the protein CATSVAGADTGELFF.

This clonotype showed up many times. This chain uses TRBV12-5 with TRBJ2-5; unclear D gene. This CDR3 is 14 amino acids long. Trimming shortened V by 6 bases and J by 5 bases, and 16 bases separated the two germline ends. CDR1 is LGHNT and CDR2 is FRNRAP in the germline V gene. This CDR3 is CASGKGADAETQYF. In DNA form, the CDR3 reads TGTGCTAGTGGAAAAGGTGCAGACGCGGAGACCCAGTACTTC.

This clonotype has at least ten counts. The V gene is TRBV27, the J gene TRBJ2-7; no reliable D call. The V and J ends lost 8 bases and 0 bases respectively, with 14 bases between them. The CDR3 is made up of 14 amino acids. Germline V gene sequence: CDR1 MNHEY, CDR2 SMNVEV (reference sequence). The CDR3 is CASGKLSYSYEQYF. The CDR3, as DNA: TGTGCCAGCGGGAAGCTGAGCTACTCCTACGAGCAGTACTTC.

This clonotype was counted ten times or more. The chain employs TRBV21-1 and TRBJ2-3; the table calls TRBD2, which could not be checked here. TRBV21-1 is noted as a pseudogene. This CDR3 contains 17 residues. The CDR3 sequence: CASSKVGSGVHPDTQYF. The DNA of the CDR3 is TGTGCCAGCAGCAAAGTCGGTAGCGGGGTCCATCCAGATACGCAGTATTTT.

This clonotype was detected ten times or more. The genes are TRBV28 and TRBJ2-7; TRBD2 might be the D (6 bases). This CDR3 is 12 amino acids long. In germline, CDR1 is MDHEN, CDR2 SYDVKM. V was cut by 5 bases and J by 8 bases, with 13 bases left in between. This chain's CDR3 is CASSQPGLKQYF. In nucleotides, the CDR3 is TGTGCCAGCAGTCAGCCGGGACTCAAGCAGTACTTC.

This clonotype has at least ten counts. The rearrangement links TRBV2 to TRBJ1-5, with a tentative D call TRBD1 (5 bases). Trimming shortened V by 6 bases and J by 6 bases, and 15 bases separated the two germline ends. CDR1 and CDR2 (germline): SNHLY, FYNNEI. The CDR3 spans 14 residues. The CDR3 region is CASRGGSGGQPQHF. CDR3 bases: TGTGCCAGCAGGGGGGGATCCGGTGGTCAGCCCCAGCATTTT.

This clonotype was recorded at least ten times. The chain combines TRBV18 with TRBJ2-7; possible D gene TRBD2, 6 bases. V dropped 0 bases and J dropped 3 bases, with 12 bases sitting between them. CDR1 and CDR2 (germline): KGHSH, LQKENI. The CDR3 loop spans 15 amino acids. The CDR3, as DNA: TGTGCCAGCTCACCACCCCGGGAGCTCGGCTACGAGCAGTACTTC. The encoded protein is CASSPPRELGYEQYF. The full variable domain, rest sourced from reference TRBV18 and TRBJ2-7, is NAGVMQNPRHLVRRRGQEARLRCSPMKGHSHVYWYRQLPEEGLKFMVYLQKENIIDESGMPKERFSAEFPKEGPSILRIQQVVRGDSAAYFCASSPPRELGYEQYFGPGTRLTVT.

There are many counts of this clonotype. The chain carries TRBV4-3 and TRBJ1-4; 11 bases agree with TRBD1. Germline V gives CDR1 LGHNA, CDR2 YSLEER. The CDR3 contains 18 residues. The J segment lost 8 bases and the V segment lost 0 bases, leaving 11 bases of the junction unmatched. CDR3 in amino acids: CASSQDLVRGTGGEKLFF. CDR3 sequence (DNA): TGCGCCAGCAGCCAAGATTTGGTCAGAGGGACAGGGGGAGAAAAACTGTTTTTT.